The 16 T cell receptor beta chains below were found in one sample sequenced in a study of Ad26.COV2.S vaccination and SARS-CoV-2 variants. The treatment here: some 20 received Ad26.COV2.S at low or high dose, single or two shots; about 5 received placebo; per-sample allocation not given. Repertoires come from day 63 after the first vaccine or placebo injection. Assay: immunoSEQ multiplex PCR; the TCRdb copy retains only in-frame clones and omits some. The sample has roughly 680,000 clones, 89% seen once. The starting material was peripheral blood, obtained in a trial of Ad26.COV2.S vaccine versus placebo. Source of these receptors: a person aged 18-65 years who received the Ad26.COV2.S COVID-19 vaccine or a placebo.

The rearrangement joins TRBV2 to TRBJ2-7, with TRBD2 identical over 7 bases. Germline V gene sequence: CDR1 SNHLY, CDR2 FYNNEI. The CDR3 sequence is 15 residues long. The V gene end was trimmed by 0 bases and the J gene end by 2 bases; junction bases not matched to a gene: 4. This chain's CDR3 is CASSEASGVTYEQYF. The CDR3 region has the DNA TGTGCCAGCAGTGAAGCGAGCGGGGTCACCTACGAGCAGTACTTC.

The sample holds a few counts of this clone. The rearrangement uses TRBV11-2 and TRBJ1-2; D is perhaps TRBD1 (5 bases). The germline V and J ends were trimmed by 5 bases and 4 bases, with 11 bases remaining between them. The CDR3 runs to 13 residues. Germline CDR1 reads SGHAT; CDR2 reads FQNNGV. This CDR3 is CASSPSGTYGYTF. CDR3 nucleotides: TGTGCCAGCAGCCCTTCAGGGACCTATGGCTACACCTTC.

The chain recombines TRBV18 with TRBJ1-2, with D possibly TRBD1 on 5 matching bases. Germline CDR1 and CDR2: KGHSH and LQKENI. This CDR3 spans 14 amino acids. Between the trimmed V and J ends, which lost 3 bases and 7 bases, there was a span of 15 bases. CDR3 bases: TGTGCCAGCTCACCCGGGGGTTGGGACCCTGGCTACACCTTC. It translates to CASSPGGWDPGYTF.

The rearrangement uses TRBV10-3 and TRBJ2-1; 9 bases are a match to TRBD1. V lost 2 bases to trimming and J lost 0 bases; unmatched junction nucleotides: 2. The CDR3 length is 16 residues. Looked up from germline, CDR1 is ENHRY and CDR2 is SYGVKD. Written as DNA, the CDR3 is TGTGCCATCAGTGAGCCGACAGGGGGCTCCTACAATGAGCAGTTCTTC. It yields the protein CAISEPTGGSYNEQFF.

Written as DNA, the CDR3 is TGCGCCAGCAGCCTGCCGTTTGACTCTGGGGCCAACGTCCTGACTTTC. The encoded protein is CASSLPFDSGANVLTF. The V and J genes are TRBV5-1 and TRBJ2-6; D remains ambiguous. Germline assignment: CDR1 SGHRS and CDR2 YFSETQ. This CDR3 spans 16 amino acids. V lost 4 bases and J 0 bases, leaving 11 bases between the germline ends.

This sequence joins TRBV18 and TRBJ2-7; perhaps TRBD1 as D (6 bases). Deletions cut 6 bases from V and 5 bases from J, with 17 bases between. The germline V gene encodes CDR1 KGHSH and CDR2 LQKENI. This CDR3 has 14 residues. CDR3 amino acids: CASSPTPGDHEQYF. The CDR3 DNA follows: TGTGCCAGCTCCCCAACCCCAGGGGACCACGAGCAGTACTTC.

The gene calls are TRBV7-9 and TRBJ1-3, with 7 bases identical to TRBD1. Germline trimming cut 4 bases from V and 2 bases from J; bases unmatched to any gene: 8. The CDR3 has 16 residues. Germline V gives CDR1 SEHNR, CDR2 FQNEAQ (reference sequence). In DNA form, the CDR3 reads TGTGCCAGCAGCTCACGACAGGGAAGTACTGGAAACACCATATATTTT. Translating gives CASSSRQGSTGNTIYF. The complete variable domain, with remaining parts taken from reference TRBV7-9 and TRBJ1-3, reads DTGVSQNPRHKITKRGQNVTFRCDPISEHNRLYWYRQTLGQGPEFLTYFQNEAQLEKSRLLSDRFSAERPKGSFSTLEIQRTEQGDSAMYLCASSSRQGSTGNTIYFGEGSWLTVV.

The chain has TRBV29-1 and TRBJ1-1, with no clear D. The CDR3 covers 12 residues. The germline V gene encodes CDR1 SQVTM and CDR2 ANQGSEA. The ends were cut back, 5 bases at V and 5 bases at J, with 12 bases in the middle. CDR3 bases: TGCAGCGTTTTGACGGGTGCTACTGAAGCTTTCTTT. Its translation is CSVLTGATEAFF.

This clone was seen only once. The gene calls are TRBV15 and TRBJ1-1, with TRBD1 matching over 9 bases. The CDR3 runs 16 residues. Germline V lookup: CDR1 LNHNV, CDR2 YYDKDF (reference sequence). The J segment lost 10 bases and the V segment lost 0 bases, leaving 12 bases of the junction unmatched. The CDR3 DNA reads TGTGCCACCAGCAGAGATATAGCCGGGACAGGGCGGGGAGCTTTCTTT. It translates to CATSRDIAGTGRGAFF.

The rearrangement uses TRBV19 and TRBJ2-5, with TRBD2 identical over 11 bases. V lost 6 bases and J lost 1; bases outside the gene matches: 7. The length of the CDR3 is 16 residues. Germline loops: CDR1 LNHDA, CDR2 SQIVND (reference sequence). CDR3 region: CASRTSGGSIQETQYF. The CDR3 DNA follows: TGTGCCAGTAGAACTAGCGGGGGATCCATCCAAGAGACCCAGTACTTC.

The V call is TRBV19, the J call TRBJ2-7, with D perhaps given as TRBD1 or TRBD2 (5 bases each). Germline V gene lookup returns CDR1 LNHDA and CDR2 SQIVND (reference sequence). CDR3 length: 17 amino acids. Trimming left V 1 base short and J 3 bases short, with 19 bases between. The CDR3 sequence: CASSIGTGGGSYYEQYF. The CDR3 region has the DNA TGTGCCAGTAGTATAGGTACAGGTGGCGGGTCCTACTACGAGCAGTACTTC.

The chain links TRBV19 to TRBJ2-1; 7 positions agree with TRBD2. Germline CDR1 and CDR2: LNHDA and SQIVND (reference sequence). V was pared by 4 bases and J by 0 bases, with 3 bases of the junction left unmatched. The CDR3 has 15 amino acids. CDR3 region: CASSTGGNSYNEQFF. In nucleotides, the CDR3 is TGTGCCAGTAGTACGGGGGGAAACTCCTACAATGAGCAGTTCTTC.

The chain carries TRBV30 and TRBJ1-2; 8 bases agree with TRBD1. CDR1 GTSNPN and CDR2 SVGIG come from the germline V gene (reference sequence). CDR3 size: 15 residues. J gave up 4 bases and V 3 bases, and 10 bases lay outside the gene matches. The CDR3 region is CAWRLAGTGSYGYTF. The DNA of the CDR3 is TGTGCCTGGAGACTGGCGGGGACAGGCAGCTATGGCTACACCTTC.

This clone is a singleton in its sample. The chain is built from TRBV12-2 and TRBJ2-7. TRBV12-2 is classified as a pseudogene. CDR3 length: 17 residues. Here the CDR3 reads CASRLHDRRGISYEQYF. The CDR3 coding sequence is TGTGCAAGTCGCTTACACGACAGGAGGGGGATCTCCTACGAGCAGTACTTC.

The genes are TRBV6-5 and TRBJ2-7, with 7 bases that match TRBD1. There are 14 residues in the CDR3. V lost 6 bases, J lost 5 bases, and 10 bases stayed unmatched. Germline CDR1 is MNHEY and CDR2 is SVGAGI. The CDR3 protein is CASSRDSRWDEQYF. CDR3 bases: TGTGCCAGCAGCCGGGACAGCCGTTGGGACGAGCAGTACTTC.

This clone has just a few counts. The chain has TRBV7-6 and TRBJ1-2; TRBD1 agrees at 7 bases. Unmatched junction bases numbered 11, after V lost 5 bases and J lost 8 bases. The CDR3 length is 14 residues. Germline-derived CDR1 and CDR2 are SGHVS and FNYEAQ. CDR3 in amino acids: CASSPWEGAEGYTF. In nucleotides, the CDR3 is TGTGCCAGCAGCCCCTGGGAGGGGGCAGAAGGCTACACCTTC.